This TCR beta chain emerged from a study of blood T cell repertoires in COVID-19. Overall study context: There were acute and convalescent COVID-19 samples, and they came from the United States, Italy and Spain.

This clone was observed a few times. This CDR3 is built from 13 residues. Trimming stripped 5 bases from V and 0 bases from J, with 6 bases between. Germline lookup yields CDR1 SGHRS and CDR2 YFSETQ. The table came from immunoSEQ multiplex PCR; TCRdb's copy has only in-frame clones and leaves some out. This sample has about 190,000 clones, with 79% found just once. The sample consisted of peripheral blood. The V call is TRBV5-1, the J call TRBJ1-5; D is uncertain. The source is a man between 60 and 70 years old with active or convalescent COVID-19. This CDR3 is CASREDSNQPQHF. The CDR3 region has the DNA TGCGCCAGCAGGGAGGATAGCAATCAGCCCCAGCATTTT.